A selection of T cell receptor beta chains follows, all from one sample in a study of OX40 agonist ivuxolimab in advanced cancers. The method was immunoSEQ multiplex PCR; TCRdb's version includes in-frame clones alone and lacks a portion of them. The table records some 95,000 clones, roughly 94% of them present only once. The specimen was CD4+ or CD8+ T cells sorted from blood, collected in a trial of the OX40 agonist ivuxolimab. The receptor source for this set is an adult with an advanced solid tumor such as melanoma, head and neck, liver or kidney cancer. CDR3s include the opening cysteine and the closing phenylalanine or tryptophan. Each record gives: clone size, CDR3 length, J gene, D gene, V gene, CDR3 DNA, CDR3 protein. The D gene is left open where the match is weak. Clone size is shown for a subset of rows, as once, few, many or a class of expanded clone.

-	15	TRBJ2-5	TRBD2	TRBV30	TGTGCCTGGAGTGTATCCAGCGGGGGACAAGAGACCCAGTACTTC	CAWSVSSGGQETQYF
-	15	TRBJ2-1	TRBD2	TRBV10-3	TGTGCCATCAGTGATAGCGGGGGGAATTACAATGAGCAGTTCTTC	CAISDSGGNYNEQFF
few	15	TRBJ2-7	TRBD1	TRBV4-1	TGCGCCAGCAGCCAGGTACAGGGGGCTGATTACGAGCAGTACTTC	CASSQVQGADYEQYF
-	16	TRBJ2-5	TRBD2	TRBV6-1	TGTGCCAGCAGTGAAGCCGTTCTAGCGGGAGAAGAGACCCAGTACTTC	CASSEAVLAGEETQYF
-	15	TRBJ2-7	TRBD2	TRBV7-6	TGTGCCAGCAGCCCCAGGACTAGCGGGATTGGTGAGCAGTACTTC	CASSPRTSGIGEQYF
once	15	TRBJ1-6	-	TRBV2	TGTGCCAGCAGTGAAACTACTGGCCGCGGTTCACCCCTCCACTTT	CASSETTGRGSPLHF
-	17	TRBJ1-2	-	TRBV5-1	TGCGCCAGCAGCTTGGGGCGGACAGCTACTATGGCAGGTGGCTACACCTTC	CASSLGRTATMAGGYTF
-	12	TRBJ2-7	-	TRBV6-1	TGTGCCAGCAGGGGACGGAACTACGAGCAGTACTTC	CASRGRNYEQYF
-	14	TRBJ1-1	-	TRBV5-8	TGTGCCAGCAGCGGCGGGGTTATGAACACTGAAGCTTTCTTT	CASSGGVMNTEAFF
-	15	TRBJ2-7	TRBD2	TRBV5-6	TGTGCCAGCAGCCCTAGACTAGCGGCACATCGGGAGCAGTACTTC	CASSPRLAAHREQYF
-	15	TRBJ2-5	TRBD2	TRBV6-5	TGTGCCAGCAGTTACCGCGGGGGGGCCCGTGAGACCCAGTACTTC	CASSYRGGARETQYF
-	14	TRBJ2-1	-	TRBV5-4	TGTGCCAGCAGCGGGCCCCAATCCTACAATGAGCAGTTCTTC	CASSGPQSYNEQFF
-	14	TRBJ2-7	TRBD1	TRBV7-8	TGTGCCAGCAGCCGAGGAACAGGGGTCTACGAGCAGTACTTC	CASSRGTGVYEQYF
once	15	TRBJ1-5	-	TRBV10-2	TGCGCCAGCAGCGAGGGACCAGGGACTTATCAGCCCCAGCATTTT	CASSEGPGTYQPQHF
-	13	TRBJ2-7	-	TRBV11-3	TGTGCCAGCAGCACAGGCACCTCCTACGAGCAGTACTTC	CASSTGTSYEQYF
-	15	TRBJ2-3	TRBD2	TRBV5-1	TGCGCCAGCAGCTTCGGGCGGGAGTTCAGAGATACGCAGTATTTT	CASSFGREFRDTQYF
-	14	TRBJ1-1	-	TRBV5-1	TGCGCCAGCAGCTTGGGACGTGGGAACACTGAAGCTTTCTTT	CASSLGRGNTEAFF
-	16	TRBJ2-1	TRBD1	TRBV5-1	TGCGCCAGCAGCTTGGCCGTCAGGGGGAAAAACAATGAGCAGTTCTTC	CASSLAVRGKNNEQFF
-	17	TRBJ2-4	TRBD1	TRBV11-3	TGTGCCAGCAGCTTAGATCGACAGGGTGTGACCAAAAACATTCAGTACTTC	CASSLDRQGVTKNIQYF
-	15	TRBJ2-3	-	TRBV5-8	TGTGCCAGCAGCGGGGCCCGATGGGGCACAGATACGCAGTATTTT	CASSGARWGTDTQYF
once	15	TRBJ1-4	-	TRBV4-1	TGCGCCAGCAGCCAAGTCTCAGGGCGGCGGAACGAACTGTTTTTT	CASSQVSGRRNELFF
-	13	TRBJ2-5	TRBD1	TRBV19	TGTGCCAGTAGTAGAGCGCAGGGGGCGACCCAGTACTTC	CASSRAQGATQYF
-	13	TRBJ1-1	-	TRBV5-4	TGTGCCAGCAGCCTCTCAGAGAACACTGAAGCTTTCTTT	CASSLSENTEAFF
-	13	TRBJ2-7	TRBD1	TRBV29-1	TGCAGCGGCACAGGGGGTTCCTCCTACGAGCAGTACTTC	CSGTGGSSYEQYF
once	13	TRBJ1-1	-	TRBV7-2	TGTGCCAGCAGCTTCGGGGCGAACACTGAAGCTTTCTTT	CASSFGANTEAFF
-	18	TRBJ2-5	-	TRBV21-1	TGTGCCAGCAGCACTGCGCTTGGGAGGACTAGCGGCCAAGAGACCCAGTACTTC	CASSTALGRTSGQETQYF
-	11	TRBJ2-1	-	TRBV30	TGTGCCTGGAGTGTACAGTATGAGCAGTTCTTC	CAWSVQYEQFF
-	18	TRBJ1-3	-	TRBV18	TGTGCCAGCTCACCAGTACAAAGTTCAGTCGGGTCTGGAAACACCATATATTTT	CASSPVQSSVGSGNTIYF
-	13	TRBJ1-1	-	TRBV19	TGTGCCAGTAACCAAGGTTTCTGGGGTGAAGCTTTCTTT	CASNQGFWGEAFF
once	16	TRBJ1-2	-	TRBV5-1	TGCGCCAGCAGCTTGGACCCCGGGAGGGGAAACTATGGCTACACCTTC	CASSLDPGRGNYGYTF
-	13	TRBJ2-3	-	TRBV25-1	TGTGCGACTGACAGCTCAGCCGCAGATACGCAGTATTTT	CATDSSAADTQYF
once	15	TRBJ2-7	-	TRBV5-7	TGTGCCAGCGTCCAACCGGGGGACAGCTCCTACGAGCAGTACTTC	CASVQPGDSSYEQYF
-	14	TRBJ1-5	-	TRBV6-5	TGTGCCAGCAGTTACCCGACAGGCGGTCAGCCCCAGCATTTT	CASSYPTGGQPQHF
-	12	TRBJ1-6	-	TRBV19	TGTGCCAGTAGTCCCGGAGATTCACCCCTCCACTTT	CASSPGDSPLHF
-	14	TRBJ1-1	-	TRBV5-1	TGCGCCAGCAGCTTGGATGGGGGGGTCACTGAAGCTTTCTTT	CASSLDGGVTEAFF
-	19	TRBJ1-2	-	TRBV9	TGTGCCAGCAGCGTAGGGGGCTTGAAGGGGTATCGGCGGCACTATGGCTACACCTTC	CASSVGGLKGYRRHYGYTF
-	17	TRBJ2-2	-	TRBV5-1	TGCGCCAGCAGCTTGGGGTTCGGGGACCTGAACACCGGGGAGCTGTTTTTT	CASSLGFGDLNTGELFF